This T cell receptor beta chain was recovered during a study of technical replicates of blood from several donors. The J segment lost 7 bases and the V segment lost 6 bases, leaving 9 bases of the junction unmatched. CDR3 length: 14 residues. Germline CDR1 and CDR2: SQVTM and ANQGSEA. The assay was immunoSEQ multiplex PCR, and TCRdb's table has in-frame clones only and misses some. The sample records roughly 15,000 clones, about 79% being singletons. V and J are TRBV29-1 and TRBJ2-5; 12 bases line up with TRBD2. This TCR was sampled from a human donor in good health. Some clones in this sample may be carry-over from other donors' samples. The sample consisted of PBMCs. CDR3 sequence reads: CSVAGLAGGTTQYF. The CDR3 DNA is TGCAGCGTCGCGGGACTAGCGGGCGGGACGACCCAGTACTTC. Supplemented by reference TRBV29-1 and TRBJ2-5, the full variable domain reads SAVISQKPSRDICQRGTSLTIQCQVDSQVTMMFWYRQQPGQSLTLIATANQGSEATYESGFVIDKFPISRPNLTFSTLTVSNMSPEDSSIYLCSVAGLAGGTTQYFGPGTRLLVL.